This record looks at one T cell receptor (beta chain) sequence and its context. No antigen is known for it. Treatment meaning: roughly 10-day PBMC culture with coronavirus spike peptide pools or control peptides (ViraFEST assay). This record belongs to a study of vaccination and CD4 T cells after COVID-19. The V end was cut by 1 base, the J end by 3 bases, with 7 bases between. Germline V gene sequence: CDR1 LNHNV, CDR2 YYDKDF (reference sequence). The CDR3 runs 13 residues. Cultured CD4+ T-cell DNA underwent Oncomine TCR Beta short-read sequencing. TCRdb reanalysed the PCR reads using MiXCR and keeps one entry per CDR3 protein. This table has over 20,000 distinct CDR3 sequences, less than 65% appearing once.

The specimen was CD4+ T cells from blood, cultured in vitro. The receptor was derived from a human donor who had recovered from COVID-19. The chain links TRBV15 to TRBJ2-7; D ambiguous. The CDR3 DNA reads TGTGCCACCAGCAGAGTACAGAACTACGAGCAGTACTTC. Encoded protein: CATSRVQNYEQYF.